This T cell receptor beta chain was sequenced for a study of T-cell memory formation after mild COVID-19. Points from the study as a whole: Researchers found some responding clones in pre-infection memory, a sign that cross-reactive memory joined. Clones contracting day 15 to 85 were balanced CD4/CD8; later expanders leaned CD4+.

V was pared by 7 bases and J by 7 bases, with 13 bases between. CDR3 length: 13 residues. The V gene's germline CDR1 is MNHEY and CDR2 SMNVEV (reference sequence). Comments on this clonotype: What it binds is not known.

Amplification by 5'RACE using constant-segment primers produced TCR alpha and TCR beta cDNA libraries that carried sample barcodes and UMIs. Using its own MiXCR run on the 5' RACE reads, TCRdb lists one record per CDR3 protein. The sample contains 200,000 to 250,000 distinct CDR3 sequences, more than 8% of which appear only once. The chain has TRBV27 and TRBJ2-2; possibly TRBD2 for D (6 bases). The sequencing input was PBMCs or a T cell subset sorted from them (not recorded which). The TCR sequence derives from a man aged 18 to 35 who had mild COVID-19 (a few samples of this study predate the infection). Cell type and time point are not known. The CDR3 loop reads CASNIGGRGELFF. The CDR3 DNA sequence: TGTGCCAGCAACATCGGGGGACGCGGGGAGCTGTTTTTT.